The 10 T cell receptor beta chains reported below all come from one sample, sequenced in a study of OX40 agonist ivuxolimab in advanced cancers. Clones were read by immunoSEQ multiplex PCR, and TCRdb kept only the in-frame ones, dropping some. Of just over 70,000 clones listed, 84% were seen once; the top ten hold around 0.78%. The sequencing used CD4+ or CD8+ T cells sorted from blood, collected in a trial of the OX40 agonist ivuxolimab. The receptors come from an adult with an advanced solid tumor such as melanoma, head and neck, liver or kidney cancer.

This chain links TRBV6-6 with TRBJ2-3; D gene unclear. The V end lost 6 bases, the J end lost 4 bases, and 14 bases lay between the germline ends. In germline, CDR1 is MNHNY, CDR2 SVGAGI (reference sequence). CDR3 length: 14 amino acids. CDR3 DNA: TGTGCCAGCAGCAACGTCTTAAGGCCAGATACGCAGTATTTT. It is translated as CASSNVLRPDTQYF.

The J gene is TRBJ2-5, the V gene TRBV14, with 11 bases fitting TRBD2. The CDR3 is 15 residues long. Per germline, CDR1 SGHDN and CDR2 FVKESK. V shed 5 bases, J shed 5 bases, and the junction held 7 bases outside the gene matches. CDR3 sequence reads: CASSDLAGGWETQYF. The CDR3 DNA is TGTGCCAGCAGCGACCTAGCGGGGGGCTGGGAGACCCAGTACTTC.

CDR3 in amino acids: CASRRTGEGEKLFF. The CDR3 DNA reads as TGTGCCAGCAGGAGGACAGGGGAAGGAGAAAAACTGTTTTTT. The V gene is TRBV6-1, the J gene TRBJ1-4; 9 nucleotides match TRBD1. This CDR3 is 14 amino acids long. CDR1 is MNHNS and CDR2 is SASEGT in the germline V gene. Losses at the gene ends were 6 bases for V and 8 bases for J; bases not matched to a gene: 7.

The CDR3 nucleotides read TGTGCCAGCAGGATTGGGGACTCTGGAAACACCATATATTTT. Protein product: CASRIGDSGNTIYF. The rearrangement joins TRBV28 to TRBJ1-3; D is uncertain. The CDR3 covers 14 residues. The ends were cut back, 6 bases at V and 0 bases at J, with 9 bases in the middle. Germline values: CDR1 MDHEN, CDR2 SYDVKM.

The gene calls are TRBV9 and TRBJ2-1, with 8 bases lining up with TRBD2. V trimming: 4 bases; J trimming: 6 bases; junction bases outside the gene matches: 9. The germline gives CDR1 SGDLS, CDR2 YYNGEE. The CDR3 consists of 15 residues. The DNA for the CDR3 is TGTGCCAGCAGCCTCGGGGTAGCGGGGTTCAATGAGCAGTTCTTC. Its translation: CASSLGVAGFNEQFF.

The chain couples TRBV7-8 to TRBJ2-7; 8 bases agree with TRBD2. Germline CDR1 reads SGHVS; CDR2 reads FQNEAQ. With 2 bases clipped from V and 2 bases from J, the junction kept 2 bases outside the gene matches. The CDR3 length is 14 residues. CDR3 sequence (DNA): TGTGCCAGCAGCTTAAAGCGGGAGACCTACGAGCAGTACTTC. Amino acid sequence: CASSLKRETYEQYF.

This clone was seen only once. The chain uses TRBV29-1 and TRBJ1-4; 8 nucleotides line up with TRBD1. The germline V gene encodes CDR1 SQVTM and CDR2 ANQGSEA. This CDR3 spans 14 amino acids. The V segment lost 5 bases and the J segment 0 bases; nucleotides outside the gene matches: 2. The CDR3 region is CSVTTGATNEKLFF. CDR3 sequence (DNA): TGCAGCGTTACGACAGGGGCAACTAATGAAAAACTGTTTTTT. The full variable domain, completed using reference TRBV29-1 and TRBJ1-4, is SAVISQKPSRDICQRGTSLTIQCQVDSQVTMMFWYRQQPGQSLTLIATANQGSEATYESGFVIDKFPISRPNLTFSTLTVSNMSPEDSSIYLCSVTTGATNEKLFFGSGTQLSVL.

The V gene is TRBV9, the J gene TRBJ1-2, with no clear D. CDR1 and CDR2 (germline): SGDLS, YYNGEE. V dropped 2 bases and J dropped 2 bases, with 13 bases sitting between them. CDR3 length equals 15 residues. Here the CDR3 DNA reads TGTGCCAGCAGCGTGTCCCCTTCAGGCAACTATGGCTACACCTTC. Its translation is CASSVSPSGNYGYTF.

The gene calls are TRBV19 and TRBJ2-5, with TRBD1 matching 11 bases. V shed 4 bases, J shed 2 bases, and the junction held 9 bases outside the gene matches. Looked up from germline, CDR1 is LNHDA and CDR2 is SQIVND (reference sequence). The CDR3 is 17 residues long. The CDR3 is CASSTFSGTGGQETQYF. DNA for the CDR3: TGTGCCAGTAGTACATTCTCCGGGACAGGGGGGCAAGAGACCCAGTACTTC.

V is TRBV19 and J is TRBJ1-3; no firm D call. V was trimmed by 0 bases and J by 0 bases, leaving 6 bases between them. Germline loops: CDR1 LNHDA, CDR2 SQIVND (reference sequence). There are 15 residues in the CDR3. In DNA form, the CDR3 reads TGTGCCAGTAGTATAGACGAGCGCTCTGGAAACACCATATATTTT. Translating gives CASSIDERSGNTIYF.